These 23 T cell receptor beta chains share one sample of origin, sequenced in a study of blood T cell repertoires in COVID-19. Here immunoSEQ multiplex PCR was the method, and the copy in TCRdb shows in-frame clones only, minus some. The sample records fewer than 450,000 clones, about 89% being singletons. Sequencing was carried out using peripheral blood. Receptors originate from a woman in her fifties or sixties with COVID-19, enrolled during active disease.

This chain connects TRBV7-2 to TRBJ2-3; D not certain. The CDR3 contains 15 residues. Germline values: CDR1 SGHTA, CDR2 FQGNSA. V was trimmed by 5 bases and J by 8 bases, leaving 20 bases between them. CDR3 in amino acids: CASSPPTDYTSTQYF. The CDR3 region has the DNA TGTGCCAGCAGCCCACCGACTGATTACACAAGTACGCAGTATTTT.

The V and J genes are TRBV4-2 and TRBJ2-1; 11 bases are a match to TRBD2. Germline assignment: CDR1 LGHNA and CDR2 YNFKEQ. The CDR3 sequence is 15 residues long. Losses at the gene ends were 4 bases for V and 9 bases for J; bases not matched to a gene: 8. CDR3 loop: CASSRSSGRNIEQFF. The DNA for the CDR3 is TGTGCCAGCAGCCGCTCTAGCGGGAGGAATATTGAGCAGTTCTTC.

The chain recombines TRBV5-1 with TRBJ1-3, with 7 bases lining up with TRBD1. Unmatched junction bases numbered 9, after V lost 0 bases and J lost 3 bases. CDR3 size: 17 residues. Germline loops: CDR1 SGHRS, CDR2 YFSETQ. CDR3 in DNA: TGCGCCAGCAGCTTGGGAGGACAGGCTCTGGGTGGAAACACCATATATTTT. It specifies CASSLGGQALGGNTIYF.

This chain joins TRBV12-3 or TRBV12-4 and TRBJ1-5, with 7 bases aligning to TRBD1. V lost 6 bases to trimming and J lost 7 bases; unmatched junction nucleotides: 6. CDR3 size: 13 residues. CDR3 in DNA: TGTGCCAGCAGCCGCACAGGGGCCCAGCCCCAGCATTTT. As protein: CASSRTGAQPQHF.

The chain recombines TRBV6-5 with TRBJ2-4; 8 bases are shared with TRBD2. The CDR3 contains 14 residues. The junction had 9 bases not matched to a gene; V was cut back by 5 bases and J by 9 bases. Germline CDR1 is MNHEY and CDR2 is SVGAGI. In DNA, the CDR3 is TGTGCCAGCAGTAAACGGGAGGGCCTCGGCATTCAGTACTTC. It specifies CASSKREGLGIQYF.

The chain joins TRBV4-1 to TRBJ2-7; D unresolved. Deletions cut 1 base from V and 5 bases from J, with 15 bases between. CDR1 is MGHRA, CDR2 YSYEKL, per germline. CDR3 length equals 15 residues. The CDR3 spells CASSQGGERFHEQYF. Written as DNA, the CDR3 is TGCGCCAGCAGCCAAGGAGGCGAGCGTTTCCACGAGCAGTACTTC.

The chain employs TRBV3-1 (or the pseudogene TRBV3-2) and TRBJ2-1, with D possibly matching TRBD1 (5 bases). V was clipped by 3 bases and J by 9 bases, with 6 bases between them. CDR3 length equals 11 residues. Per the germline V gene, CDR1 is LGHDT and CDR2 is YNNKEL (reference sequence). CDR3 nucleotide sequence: TGTGCCAGCAGCCATACAGGTGAGCAGTTCTTC. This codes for CASSHTGEQFF.

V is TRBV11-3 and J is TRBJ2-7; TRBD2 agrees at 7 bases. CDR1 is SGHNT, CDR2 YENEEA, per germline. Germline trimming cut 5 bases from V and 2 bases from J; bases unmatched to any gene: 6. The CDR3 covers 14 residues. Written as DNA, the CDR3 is TGTGCCAGCAGCGTAACTAGCGTCGCCTACGAGCAGTACTTC. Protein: CASSVTSVAYEQYF.

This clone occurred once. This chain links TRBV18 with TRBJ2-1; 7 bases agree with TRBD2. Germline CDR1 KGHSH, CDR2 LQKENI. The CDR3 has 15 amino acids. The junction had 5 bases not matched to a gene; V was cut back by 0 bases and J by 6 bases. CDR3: CASSPPGGGTNEQFF. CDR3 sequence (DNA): TGTGCCAGCTCACCACCGGGGGGAGGGACCAATGAGCAGTTCTTC.

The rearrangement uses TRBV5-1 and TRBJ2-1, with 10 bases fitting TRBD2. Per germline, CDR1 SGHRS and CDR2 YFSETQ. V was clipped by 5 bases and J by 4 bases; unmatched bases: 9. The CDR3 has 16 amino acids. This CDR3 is CASSTGASGGYNEQFF. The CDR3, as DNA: TGCGCCAGCAGTACAGGGGCTAGCGGGGGTTACAATGAGCAGTTCTTC.

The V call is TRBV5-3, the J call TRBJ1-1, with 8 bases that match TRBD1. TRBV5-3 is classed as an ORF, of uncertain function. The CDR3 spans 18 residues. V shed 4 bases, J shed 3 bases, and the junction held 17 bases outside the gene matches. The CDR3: CARSRTEVRGHCDTEAFF. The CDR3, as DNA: TGTGCCAGAAGCCGTACAGAGGTCAGGGGGCATTGTGACACTGAAGCTTTCTTT.

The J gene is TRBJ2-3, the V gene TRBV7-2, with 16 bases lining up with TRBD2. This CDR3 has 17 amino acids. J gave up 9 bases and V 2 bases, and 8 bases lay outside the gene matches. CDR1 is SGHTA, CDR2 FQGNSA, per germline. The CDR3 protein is CASSLLGLAGGPVTQYF. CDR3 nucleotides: TGTGCCAGCAGCTTATTGGGACTAGCGGGAGGGCCAGTGACGCAGTATTTT.

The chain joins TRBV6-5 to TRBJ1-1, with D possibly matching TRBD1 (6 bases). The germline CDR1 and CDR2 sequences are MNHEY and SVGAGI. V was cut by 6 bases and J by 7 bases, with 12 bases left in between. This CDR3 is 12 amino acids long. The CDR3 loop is CASREGVLEAFF. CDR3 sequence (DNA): TGTGCCAGCAGAGAGGGGGTTCTTGAAGCTTTCTTT.

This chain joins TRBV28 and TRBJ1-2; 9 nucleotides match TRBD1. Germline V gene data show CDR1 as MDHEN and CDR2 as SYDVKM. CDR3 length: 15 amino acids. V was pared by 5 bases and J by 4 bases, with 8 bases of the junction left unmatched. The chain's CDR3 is CASSTVGTGSYGYTF. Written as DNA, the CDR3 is TGTGCCAGCAGTACAGTTGGGACAGGGAGCTATGGCTACACCTTC.

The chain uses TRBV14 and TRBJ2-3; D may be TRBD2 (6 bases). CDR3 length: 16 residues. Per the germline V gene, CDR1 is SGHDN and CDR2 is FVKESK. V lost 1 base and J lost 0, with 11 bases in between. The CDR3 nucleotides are TGTGCCAGCAGCCAAGTAGGCGGGATAAGCACAGATACGCAGTATTTT. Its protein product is CASSQVGGISTDTQYF. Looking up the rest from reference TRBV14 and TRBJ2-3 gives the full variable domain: EAGVTQFPSHSVIEKGQTVTLRCDPISGHDNLYWYRRVMGKEIKFLLHFVKESKQDESGMPNNRFLAERTGGTYSTLKVQPAELEDSGVYFCASSQVGGISTDTQYFGPGTRLTVL.

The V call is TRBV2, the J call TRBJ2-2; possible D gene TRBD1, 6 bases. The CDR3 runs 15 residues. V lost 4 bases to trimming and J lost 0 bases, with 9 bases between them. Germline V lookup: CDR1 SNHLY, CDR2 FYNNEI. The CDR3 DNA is TGTGCCAGCAGTGCCAGGGGTACGAACACCGGGGAGCTGTTTTTT. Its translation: CASSARGTNTGELFF.

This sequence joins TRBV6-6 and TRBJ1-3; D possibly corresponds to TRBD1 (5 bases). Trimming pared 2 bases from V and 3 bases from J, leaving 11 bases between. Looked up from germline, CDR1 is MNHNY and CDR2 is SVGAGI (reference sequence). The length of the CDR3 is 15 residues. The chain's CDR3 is CASSYPQGGGNTIYF. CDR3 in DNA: TGTGCCAGCAGTTACCCGCAGGGCGGTGGAAACACCATATATTTT.

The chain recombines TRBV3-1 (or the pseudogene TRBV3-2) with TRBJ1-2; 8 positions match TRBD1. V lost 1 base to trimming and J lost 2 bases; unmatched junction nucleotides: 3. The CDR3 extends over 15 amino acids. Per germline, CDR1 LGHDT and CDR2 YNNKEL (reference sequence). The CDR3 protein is CASSQAWTGNYGYTF. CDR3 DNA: TGTGCCAGCAGCCAAGCCTGGACAGGGAACTATGGCTACACCTTC.

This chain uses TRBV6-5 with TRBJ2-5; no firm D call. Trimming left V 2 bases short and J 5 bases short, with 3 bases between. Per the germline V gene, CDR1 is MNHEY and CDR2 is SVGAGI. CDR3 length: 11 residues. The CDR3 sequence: CASSYRETQYF. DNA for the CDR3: TGTGCCAGCAGTTACCGGGAGACCCAGTACTTC.

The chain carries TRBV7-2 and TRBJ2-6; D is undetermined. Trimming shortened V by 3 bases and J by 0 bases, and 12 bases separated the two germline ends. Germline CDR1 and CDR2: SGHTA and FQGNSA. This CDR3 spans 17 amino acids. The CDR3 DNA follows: TGTGCCAGCAGCTTTTCCCCCAGAGGCTCTGGGGCCAACGTCCTGACTTTC. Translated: CASSFSPRGSGANVLTF.

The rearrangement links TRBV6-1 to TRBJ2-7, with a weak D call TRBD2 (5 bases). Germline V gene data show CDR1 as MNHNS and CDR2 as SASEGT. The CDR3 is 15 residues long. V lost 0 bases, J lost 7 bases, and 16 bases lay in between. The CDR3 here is CASSEAFGLQREQYF. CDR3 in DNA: TGTGCCAGCAGTGAAGCTTTTGGACTTCAGCGGGAGCAGTACTTC.

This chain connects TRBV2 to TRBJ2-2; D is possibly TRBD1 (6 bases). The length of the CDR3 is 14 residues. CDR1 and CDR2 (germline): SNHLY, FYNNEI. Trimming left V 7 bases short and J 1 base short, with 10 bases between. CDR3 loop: CASKWTENTGELFF. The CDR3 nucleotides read TGTGCCAGCAAATGGACAGAGAACACCGGGGAGCTGTTTTTT. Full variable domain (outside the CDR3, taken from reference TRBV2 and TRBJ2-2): EPEVTQTPSHQVTQMGQEVILRCVPISNHLYFYWYRQILGQKVEFLVSFYNNEISEKSEIFDDQFSVERPDGSNFTLKIRSTKLEDSAMYFCASKWTENTGELFFGEGSRLTVL.

The CDR3 DNA sequence: TGTGCCAGCAGCCAATCGGGACTAGGGGTTTACAATGAGCAGTTCTTC. It encodes CASSQSGLGVYNEQFF. This chain uses TRBV3-1 (or the pseudogene TRBV3-2) with TRBJ2-1; the match to TRBD2 covers 8 bases. The V gene's germline CDR1 is LGHDT and CDR2 YNNKEL (reference sequence). J lost 4 bases, V lost 2 bases, and 7 bases had no gene match. The CDR3 is 16 amino acids.